This T cell receptor (beta chain) was sequenced for a study of T cells after somatic rescue of genetic block. Sequencing was performed with immunoSEQ multiplex PCR; in TCRdb, only in-frame clones are kept and a portion is missing. The profile shows roughly 110,000 clones, 75% to 95% of them singletons. V shed 1 base and J 2 bases; nucleotides not matched to a gene: 3. The CDR3 has 15 amino acids. Germline V gene lookup returns CDR1 SGHNT and CDR2 YENEEA. The sample comprised peripheral blood mononuclear cells (PBMCs). V is TRBV11-3 and J is TRBJ2-7, with 9 bases identical to TRBD2. The receptor was derived from a woman under 30. The CDR3 sequence is CASSLVASGAYEQYF. Here the CDR3 DNA reads TGTGCCAGCAGCTTAGTGGCTAGCGGGGCCTACGAGCAGTACTTC.